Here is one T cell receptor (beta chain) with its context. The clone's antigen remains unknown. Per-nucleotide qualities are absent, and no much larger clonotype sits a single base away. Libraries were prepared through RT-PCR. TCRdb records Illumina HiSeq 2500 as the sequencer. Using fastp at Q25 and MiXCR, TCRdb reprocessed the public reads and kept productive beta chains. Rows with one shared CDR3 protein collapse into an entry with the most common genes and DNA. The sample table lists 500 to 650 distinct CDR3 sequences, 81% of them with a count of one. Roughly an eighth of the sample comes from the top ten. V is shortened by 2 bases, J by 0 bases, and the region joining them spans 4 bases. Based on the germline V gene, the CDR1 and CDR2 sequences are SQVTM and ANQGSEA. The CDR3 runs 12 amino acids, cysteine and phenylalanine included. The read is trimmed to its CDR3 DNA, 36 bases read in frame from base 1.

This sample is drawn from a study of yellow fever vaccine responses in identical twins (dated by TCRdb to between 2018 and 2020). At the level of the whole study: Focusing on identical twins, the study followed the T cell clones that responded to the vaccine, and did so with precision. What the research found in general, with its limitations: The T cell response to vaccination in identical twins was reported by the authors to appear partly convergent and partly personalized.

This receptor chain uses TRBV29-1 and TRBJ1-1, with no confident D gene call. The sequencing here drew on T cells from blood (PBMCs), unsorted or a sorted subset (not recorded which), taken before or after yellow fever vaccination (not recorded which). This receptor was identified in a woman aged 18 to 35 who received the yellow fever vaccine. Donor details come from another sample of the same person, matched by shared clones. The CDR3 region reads CSVEPMNTEAFF. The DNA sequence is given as TGCAGCGTTGAACCGATGAACACTGAAGCTTTCTTT.